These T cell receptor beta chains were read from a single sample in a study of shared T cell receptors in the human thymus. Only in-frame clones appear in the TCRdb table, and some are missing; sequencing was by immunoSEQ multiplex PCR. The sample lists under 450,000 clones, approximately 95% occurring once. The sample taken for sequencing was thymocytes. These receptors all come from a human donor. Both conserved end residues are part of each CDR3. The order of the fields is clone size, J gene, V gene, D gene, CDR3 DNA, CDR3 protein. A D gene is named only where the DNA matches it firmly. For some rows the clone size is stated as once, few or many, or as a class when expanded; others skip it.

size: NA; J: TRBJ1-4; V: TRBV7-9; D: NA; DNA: TGTGCCAGCAGCTTTGGATGGTCAACTAATGAAAAACTGTTTTTT; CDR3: CASSFGWSTNEKLFF
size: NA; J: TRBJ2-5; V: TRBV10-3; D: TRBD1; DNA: TGTGCCATCAAGGGGGCAGGGGGCGGTGAGACCCAGTACTTC; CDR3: CAIKGAGGGETQYF
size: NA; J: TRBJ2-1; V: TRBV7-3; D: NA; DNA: TGTGCCAGCAGCTTAAAACAGGGCTGCTCCTACAATGAGCAGTTCTTC; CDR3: CASSLKQGCSYNEQFF
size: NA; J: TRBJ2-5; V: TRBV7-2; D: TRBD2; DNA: TGTGCCAGCAGCTGCGTCCCTAGCGGGAGGGCCGAAGAGACCCAGTACTTC; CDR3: CASSCVPSGRAEETQYF
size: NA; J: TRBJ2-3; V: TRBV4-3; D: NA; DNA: TGCGCCAGCAGCCAAGAGGAACCATCGACAGGGACTAGCACAGATACGCAGTATTTT; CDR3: CASSQEEPSTGTSTDTQYF
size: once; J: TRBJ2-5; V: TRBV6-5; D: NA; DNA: TGTGCCAGCAGTTACTCGTCCAGTAGGGAGACCCAGTACTTC; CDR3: CASSYSSSRETQYF
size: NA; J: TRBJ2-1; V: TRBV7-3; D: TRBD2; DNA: TGTGCCAGCAGCCTACACGGGACTAGCGGGAGGAGGAATGAGCAGTTCTTC; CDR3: CASSLHGTSGRRNEQFF
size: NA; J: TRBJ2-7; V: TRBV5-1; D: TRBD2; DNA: TGCGCCAGCAGCCCGAGCGGGGACCCCCCCTACGAGCAGTACTTC; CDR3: CASSPSGDPPYEQYF
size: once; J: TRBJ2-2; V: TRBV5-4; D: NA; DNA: TGTGCCAGCAGCCCTGGATGGTGGGCGGGACTGAACACCGGGGAGCTGTTTTTT; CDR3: CASSPGWWAGLNTGELFF
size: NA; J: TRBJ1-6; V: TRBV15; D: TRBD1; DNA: TGTGCCACCAGCAGAGATATTGGGGCAGGGGGTTCACCCCTCCACTTT; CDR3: CATSRDIGAGGSPLHF
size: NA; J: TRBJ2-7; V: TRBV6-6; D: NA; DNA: TGTGCCAGCAGTTACTCGAATGGCAGGACCTACGAGCAGTACTTC; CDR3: CASSYSNGRTYEQYF
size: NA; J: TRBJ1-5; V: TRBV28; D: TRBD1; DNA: TGTGCCAGCACCCAACCCCCGGGACAGGCTAGCAATCAGCCCCAGCATTTT; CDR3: CASTQPPGQASNQPQHF
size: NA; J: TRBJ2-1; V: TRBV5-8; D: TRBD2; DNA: TGTGCCAGCAGCGAGACTAGCGGGTACTACAATGAGCAGTTCTTC; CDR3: CASSETSGYYNEQFF
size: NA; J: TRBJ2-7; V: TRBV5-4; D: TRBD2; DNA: TGTGCCAGCAGCTTGTCTAAGCTAGCGGGAGGTAGTCCCTACGAGCAGTACTTC; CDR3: CASSLSKLAGGSPYEQYF
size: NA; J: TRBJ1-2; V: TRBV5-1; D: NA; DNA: TGCGCCAGCGGCGACAGCGCTAACTATGGCTACACCTTC; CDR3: CASGDSANYGYTF
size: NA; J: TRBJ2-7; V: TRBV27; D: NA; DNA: TGTGCCAGCAGTTTATCCCCGGGACACAACTACGAGCAGTACTTC; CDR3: CASSLSPGHNYEQYF
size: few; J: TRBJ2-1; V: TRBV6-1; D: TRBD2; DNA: TGTGCCAGCAGTGCCCCCACTAGCGCCTCCTACAATGAGCAGTTCTTC; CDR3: CASSAPTSASYNEQFF
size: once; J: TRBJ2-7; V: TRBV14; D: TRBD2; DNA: TGTGCCAGCAGCCCGACTAGCGGGAGTCTTCAACCCTACGAGCAGTACTTC; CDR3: CASSPTSGSLQPYEQYF
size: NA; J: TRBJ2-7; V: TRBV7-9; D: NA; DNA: TGTGCCAGCAGCGATTTTTTCTACGAGCAGTACTTC; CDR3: CASSDFFYEQYF
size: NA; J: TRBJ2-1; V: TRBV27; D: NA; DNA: TGTGCCAGCAGACTAATTTCTGACAGATACAATGAGCAGTTCTTC; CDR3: CASRLISDRYNEQFF
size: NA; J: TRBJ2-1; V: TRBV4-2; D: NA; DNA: TGTGCCAGCAGCCAGAGGAGCAAGGGTGAGCAGTTCTTC; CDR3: CASSQRSKGEQFF
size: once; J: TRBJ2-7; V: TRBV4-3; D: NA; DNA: TGCGCCAGCAGCCAAGACTACAGTTTATACGAGCAGTACTTC; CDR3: CASSQDYSLYEQYF
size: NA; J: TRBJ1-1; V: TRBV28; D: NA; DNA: TGTGCCAGCAGTTTATGTGGTGGAGGGAACACTGAAGCTTTCTTT; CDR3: CASSLCGGGNTEAFF
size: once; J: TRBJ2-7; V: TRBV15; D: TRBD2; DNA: TGTGCCACCAGCAGAGATTCAGCTAGCGGGAGGGAGGAGCAGTACTTC; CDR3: CATSRDSASGREEQYF
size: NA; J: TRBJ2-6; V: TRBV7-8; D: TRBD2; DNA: TGTGCCAGCAGCTTCGGCCTAGCGGGTGGTGTTGGGGCCAACGTCCTGACTTTC; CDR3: CASSFGLAGGVGANVLTF